The clone carrying this T cell receptor beta chain has ten or more counts. The antigen is undetermined. The same CDR3 arises from other DNA sequences in this sample as well. This sample was taken from a study of shared clonotypes between healthy human individuals. General observations from the study: Sampling covered blood only; tissue repertoires likely differ.

Ten immunoSEQ deep assay plates held the unsorted PBMC DNA. The protocol was immunoSEQ multiplex PCR, while the TCRdb copy is restricted to in-frame clones and leaves out a portion. The table has over 400,000 clones, 70% to 85% seen once. The CDR3 has 14 amino acids. The V gene's germline CDR1 is SGHNT and CDR2 YYREEE (reference sequence). Trimming took off 3 bases at V and 0 bases at J, with 10 bases between the two ends. The chain joins TRBV5-4 to TRBJ2-7; D remains unclear. The specimen sequenced was PBMCs. This clonotype was sampled from a woman in her forties in good health. Some clones in this sample may be carry-over from other donors' samples. As DNA, the CDR3 is TGTGCCAGCAGCTGGAGACCAAGCTCCTACGAGCAGTACTTC. It is translated as CASSWRPSSYEQYF.